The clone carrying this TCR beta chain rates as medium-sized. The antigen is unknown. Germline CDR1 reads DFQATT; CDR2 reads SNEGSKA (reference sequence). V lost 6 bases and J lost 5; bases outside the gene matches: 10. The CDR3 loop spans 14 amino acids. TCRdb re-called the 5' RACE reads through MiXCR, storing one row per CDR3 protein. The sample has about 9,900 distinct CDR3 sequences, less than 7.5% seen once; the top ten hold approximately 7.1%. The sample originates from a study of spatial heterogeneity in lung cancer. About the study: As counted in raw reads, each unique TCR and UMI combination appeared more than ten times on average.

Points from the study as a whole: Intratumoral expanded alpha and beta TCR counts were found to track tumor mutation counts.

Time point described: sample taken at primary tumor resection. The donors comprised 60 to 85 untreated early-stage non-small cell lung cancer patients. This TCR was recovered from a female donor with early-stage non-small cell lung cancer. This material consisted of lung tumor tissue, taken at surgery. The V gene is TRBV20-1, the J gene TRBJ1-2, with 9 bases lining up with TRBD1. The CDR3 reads CSAIYGTGFYGYTF. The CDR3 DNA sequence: TGCAGTGCAATTTACGGGACAGGGTTTTATGGCTACACCTTC.